The next 7 T cell receptor beta chains were all read from a single sample in a study of early T cells in non-severe SARS-CoV-2 infection. TCRdb processed the 5' RACE reads anew with MiXCR; each CDR3 protein has one entry. The sample holds 20,000 to 25,000 distinct CDR3 sequences; roughly 3.5% are singletons and the top ten take roughly 5.4%. The material sequenced was whole blood. The receptors were gathered from an adult who was a healthcare worker with PCR-confirmed SARS-CoV-2 infection or an uninfected control (not recorded which).

This clonotype was seen repeatedly, ten times or more. The chain uses TRBV5-1 and TRBJ1-1; a possible D gene is TRBD1 (5 bases). This CDR3 contains 14 residues. The germline V and J ends were trimmed by 0 bases and 11 bases, with 17 bases remaining between them. Germline CDR1 SGHRS, CDR2 YFSETQ. CDR3 bases: TGCGCCAGCAGCTTGGAAGGAGGAGGGGTGGAGGCTTTCTTT. Encoded protein: CASSLEGGGVEAFF.

This clonotype was seen repeatedly, ten times or more. This chain joins TRBV11-3 and TRBJ2-7; 7 bases agree with TRBD1. Looked up from germline, CDR1 is SGHNT and CDR2 is YENEEA. CDR3 length equals 15 residues. J gave up 4 bases and V 2 bases, and 8 bases lay outside the gene matches. The CDR3 loop is CASSLRGTVSYEQYF. CDR3 DNA sequence: TGTGCCAGCAGCTTAAGGGGGACAGTCTCATACGAGCAGTACTTC.

This clonotype turned up a few times. The rearrangement uses TRBV5-1 and TRBJ1-5; 8 bases fit TRBD1. Trimming cost V 4 bases and J 7 bases; bases outside gene matches: 7. The germline CDR1 and CDR2 sequences are SGHRS and YFSETQ. This CDR3 is 14 amino acids long. CDR3 protein: CASSPTGEGQPQHF. The CDR3 bases are TGCGCCAGCAGCCCGACAGGGGAGGGCCAGCCCCAGCATTTT. Full variable domain (rest looked up from reference TRBV5-1 and TRBJ1-5): KAGVTQTPRYLIKTRGQQVTLSCSPISGHRSVSWYQQTPGQGLQFLFEYFSETQRNKGNFPGRFSGRQFSNSRSEMNVSTLELGDSALYLCASSPTGEGQPQHFGDGTRLSIL.

The gene calls are TRBV15 and TRBJ2-3; 9 positions match TRBD1. CDR3 length: 16 residues. After removal of 1 base from V and 4 bases from J, the junction contained 6 bases not matched to a gene. Per germline, CDR1 LNHNV and CDR2 YYDKDF (reference sequence). This CDR3 reads CATSRGTGGTADTQYF. As DNA, the CDR3 is TGTGCCACCAGCAGAGGAACAGGGGGCACCGCAGATACGCAGTATTTT.

This clonotype appeared many times. This chain connects TRBV6-4 to TRBJ2-3, with 8 bases identical to TRBD2. The V gene end was trimmed by 0 bases and the J gene end by 2 bases; junction bases not matched to a gene: 1. Germline CDR1 is MRHNA and CDR2 is SNTAGT. The CDR3 extends over 15 amino acids. The CDR3 DNA sequence: TGTGCCAGCAGTGACTCCGGGAGGGCCACAGATACGCAGTATTTT. It codes for CASSDSGRATDTQYF.

This clonotype was seen a few times. The rearrangement uses TRBV10-1 and TRBJ1-1, with 7 nucleotides matching TRBD1. CDR3 length: 14 residues. J gave up 4 bases and V 3 bases, and 5 bases lay outside the gene matches. The germline V gene encodes CDR1 WNHNN and CDR2 SYGVQD (reference sequence). The CDR3 nucleotides are TGCGCCAGCAGTGAAGGGACAGTCGGCACTGAAGCTTTCTTT. This translates into CASSEGTVGTEAFF.

In this sample, this clonotype turned up many times. The chain links TRBV7-9 to TRBJ2-5, with D possibly TRBD1 on 6 matching bases. Trimming removed 6 bases at V and 1 base at J, with 9 bases between. Germline V gives CDR1 SEHNR, CDR2 FQNEAQ (reference sequence). This CDR3 comprises 13 residues. This CDR3 is CASRLTGQETQYF. CDR3 bases: TGTGCCAGCAGATTGACAGGCCAAGAGACCCAGTACTTC.